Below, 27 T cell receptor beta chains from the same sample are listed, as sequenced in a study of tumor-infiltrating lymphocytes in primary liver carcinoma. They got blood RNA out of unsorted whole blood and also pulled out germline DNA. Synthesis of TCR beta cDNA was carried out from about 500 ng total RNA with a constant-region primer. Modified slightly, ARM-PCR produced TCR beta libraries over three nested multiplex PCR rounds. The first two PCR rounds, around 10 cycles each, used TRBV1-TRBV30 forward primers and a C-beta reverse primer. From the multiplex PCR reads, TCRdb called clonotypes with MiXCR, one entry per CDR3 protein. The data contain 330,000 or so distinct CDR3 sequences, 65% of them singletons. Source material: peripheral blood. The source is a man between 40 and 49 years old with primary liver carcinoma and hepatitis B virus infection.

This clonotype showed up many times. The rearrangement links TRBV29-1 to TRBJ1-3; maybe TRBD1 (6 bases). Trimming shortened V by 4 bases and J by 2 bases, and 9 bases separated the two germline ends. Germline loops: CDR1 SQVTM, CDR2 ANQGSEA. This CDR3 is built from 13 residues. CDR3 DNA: TGCAGCGTTGGGGGGGCACCTGGAAACACCATATATTTT. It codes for CSVGGAPGNTIYF. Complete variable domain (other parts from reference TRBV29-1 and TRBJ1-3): SAVISQKPSRDICQRGTSLTIQCQVDSQVTMMFWYRQQPGQSLTLIATANQGSEATYESGFVIDKFPISRPNLTFSTLTVSNMSPEDSSIYLCSVGGAPGNTIYFGEGSWLTVV.

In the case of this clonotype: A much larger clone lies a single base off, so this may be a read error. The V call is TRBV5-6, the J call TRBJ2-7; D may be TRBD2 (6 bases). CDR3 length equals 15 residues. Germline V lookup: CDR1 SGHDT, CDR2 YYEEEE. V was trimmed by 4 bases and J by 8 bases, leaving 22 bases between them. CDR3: CASSPWNGGTRKQYF. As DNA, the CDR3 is TGTGCCAGCAGCCCGTGGAATGGGGGGACGCGCAAGCAGTACTTC.

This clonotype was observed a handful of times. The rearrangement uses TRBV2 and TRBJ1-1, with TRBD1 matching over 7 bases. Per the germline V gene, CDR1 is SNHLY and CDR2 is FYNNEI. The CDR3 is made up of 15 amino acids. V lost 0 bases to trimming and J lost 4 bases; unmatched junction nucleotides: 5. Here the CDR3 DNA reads TGTGCCAGCAGTGAAGCGCCTCGACAGGGCACTGAAGCTTTCTTT. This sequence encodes CASSEAPRQGTEAFF.

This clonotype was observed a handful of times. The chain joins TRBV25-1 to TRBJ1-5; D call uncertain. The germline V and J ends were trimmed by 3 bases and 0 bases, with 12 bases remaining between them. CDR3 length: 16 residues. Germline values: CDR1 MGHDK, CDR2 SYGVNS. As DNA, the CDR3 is TGTGCCAGCAGTGATTCGGGTCTCTATAGCAATCAGCCCCAGCATTTT. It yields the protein CASSDSGLYSNQPQHF.

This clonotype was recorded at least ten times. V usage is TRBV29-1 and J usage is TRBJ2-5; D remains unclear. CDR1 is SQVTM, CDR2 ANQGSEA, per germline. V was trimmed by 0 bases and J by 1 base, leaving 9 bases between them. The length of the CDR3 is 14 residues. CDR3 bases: TGCAGCGTTGAAGATTGGTCAATCCAAGAGACCCAGTACTTC. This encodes CSVEDWSIQETQYF.

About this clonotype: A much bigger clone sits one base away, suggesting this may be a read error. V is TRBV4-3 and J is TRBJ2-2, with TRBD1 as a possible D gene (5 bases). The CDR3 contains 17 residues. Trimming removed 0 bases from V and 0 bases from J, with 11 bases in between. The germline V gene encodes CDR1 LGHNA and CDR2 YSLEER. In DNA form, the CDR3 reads TGCGCCAGCAGCCAAGATCCGGAGACAGCGAACACCGGGGAGCTGTTTTTT. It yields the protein CASSQDPETANTGELFF.

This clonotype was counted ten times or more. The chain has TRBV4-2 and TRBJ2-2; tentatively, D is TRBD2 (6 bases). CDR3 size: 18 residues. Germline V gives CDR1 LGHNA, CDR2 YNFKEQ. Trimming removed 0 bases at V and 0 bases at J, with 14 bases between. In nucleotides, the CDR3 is TGTGCCAGCAGCCAAGATTGGCAGCGGGCAGCGAACACCGGGGAGCTGTTTTTT. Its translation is CASSQDWQRAANTGELFF.

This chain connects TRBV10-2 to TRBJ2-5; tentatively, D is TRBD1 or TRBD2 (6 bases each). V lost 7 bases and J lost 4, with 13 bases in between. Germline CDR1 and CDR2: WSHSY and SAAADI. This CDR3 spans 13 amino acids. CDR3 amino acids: CASNPPGAETQYF. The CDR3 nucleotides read TGCGCCAGCAATCCCCCGGGGGCAGAGACCCAGTACTTC.

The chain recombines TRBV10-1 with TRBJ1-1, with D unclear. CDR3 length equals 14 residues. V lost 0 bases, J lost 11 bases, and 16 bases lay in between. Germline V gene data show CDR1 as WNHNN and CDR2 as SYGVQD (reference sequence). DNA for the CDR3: TGCGCCAGCAGTGAGTCGCCCAGTTTGACCGAGGCTTTCTTT. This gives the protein CASSESPSLTEAFF.

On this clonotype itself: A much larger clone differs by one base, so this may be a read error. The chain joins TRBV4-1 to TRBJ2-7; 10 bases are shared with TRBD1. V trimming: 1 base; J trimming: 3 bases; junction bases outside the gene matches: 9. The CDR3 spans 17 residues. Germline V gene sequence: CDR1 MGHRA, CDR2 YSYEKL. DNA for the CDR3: TGCGCCAGCAGCCAAGGCTTTGGGACAGGGGCCTTCTACGAGCAGTACTTC. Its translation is CASSQGFGTGAFYEQYF.

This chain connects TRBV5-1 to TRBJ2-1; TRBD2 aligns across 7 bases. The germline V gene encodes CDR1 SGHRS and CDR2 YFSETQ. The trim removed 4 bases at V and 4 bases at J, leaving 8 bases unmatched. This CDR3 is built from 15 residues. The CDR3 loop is CASSLGLERYNEQFF. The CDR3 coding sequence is TGCGCCAGCAGCCTAGGACTAGAGCGATACAATGAGCAGTTCTTC.

In DNA, the CDR3 is TGTGCCAGCAGCCAAGAATGGGGGAACACCGGGGAGCTGTTTTTT. Translation: CASSQEWGNTGELFF. The V gene is TRBV4-2, the J gene TRBJ2-2; the D is unclear. The CDR3 is 15 amino acids. V was pared by 0 bases and J by 1 base, with 6 bases between. Germline V gene lookup returns CDR1 LGHNA and CDR2 YNFKEQ.

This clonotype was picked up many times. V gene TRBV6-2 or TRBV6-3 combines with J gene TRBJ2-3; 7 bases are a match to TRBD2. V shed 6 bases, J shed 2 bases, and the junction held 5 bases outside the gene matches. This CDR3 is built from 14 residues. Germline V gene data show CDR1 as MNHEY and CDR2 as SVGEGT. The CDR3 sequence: CASRELATTDTQYF. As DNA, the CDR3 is TGTGCCAGCAGGGAACTAGCGACCACAGATACGCAGTATTTT.

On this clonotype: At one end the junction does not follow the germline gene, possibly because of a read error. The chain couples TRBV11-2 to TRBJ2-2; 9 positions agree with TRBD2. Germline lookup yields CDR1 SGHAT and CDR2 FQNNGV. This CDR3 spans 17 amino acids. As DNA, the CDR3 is TGTGCCAGCAACTTAGCCCACCTAGCGGGAAATGCCGGGGAGCTGTTTTTT. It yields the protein CASNLAHLAGNAGELFF.

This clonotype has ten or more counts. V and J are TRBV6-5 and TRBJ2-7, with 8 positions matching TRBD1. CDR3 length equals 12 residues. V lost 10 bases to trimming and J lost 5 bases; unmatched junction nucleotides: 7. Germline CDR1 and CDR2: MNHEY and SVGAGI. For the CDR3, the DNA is TGTGCCACCAGGGGGCAAGGTGACGAGCAGTACTTC. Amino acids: CATRGQGDEQYF.

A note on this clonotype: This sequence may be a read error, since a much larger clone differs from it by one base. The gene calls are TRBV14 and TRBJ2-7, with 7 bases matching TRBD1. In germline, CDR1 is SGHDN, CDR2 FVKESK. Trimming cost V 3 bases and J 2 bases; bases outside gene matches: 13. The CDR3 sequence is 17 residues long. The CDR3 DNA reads TGTGCCAGCAGCCAGTCCAATCTCCGGACAGGAACCTACGAGCAGTACTTC. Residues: CASSQSNLRTGTYEQYF.

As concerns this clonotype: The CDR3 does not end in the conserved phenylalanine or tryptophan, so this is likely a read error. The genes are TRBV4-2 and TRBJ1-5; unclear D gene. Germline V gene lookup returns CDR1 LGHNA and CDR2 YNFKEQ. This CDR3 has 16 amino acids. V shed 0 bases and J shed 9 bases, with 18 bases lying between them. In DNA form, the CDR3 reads TGTGCCAGCAGCCAAGATTCCGGTCAGGAGCGAGTGCCCCAGCATGTT. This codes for CASSQDSGQERVPQHV.

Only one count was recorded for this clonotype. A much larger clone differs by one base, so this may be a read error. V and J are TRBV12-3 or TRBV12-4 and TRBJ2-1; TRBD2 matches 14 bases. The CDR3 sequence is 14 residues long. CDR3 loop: CTSSPRLAGGPLFF. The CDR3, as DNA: TGTACCAGCAGTCCGAGACTAGCGGGAGGGCCCCTGTTCTTC.

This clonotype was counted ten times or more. The CDR3 coding sequence is TGTGCCAGCAGTTTTACGAGCTCTGGAAACACCATATATTTT. Its translation is CASSFTSSGNTIYF. The chain has TRBV12-3 or TRBV12-4 and TRBJ1-3; no clear D. The CDR3 loop spans 14 amino acids. V shed 3 bases and J shed 0 bases, with 6 bases lying between them.

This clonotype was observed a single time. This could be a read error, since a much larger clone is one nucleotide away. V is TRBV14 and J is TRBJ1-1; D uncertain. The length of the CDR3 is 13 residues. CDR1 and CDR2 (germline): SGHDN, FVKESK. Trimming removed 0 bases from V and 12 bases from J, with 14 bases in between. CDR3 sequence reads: CASSQDRASRSFF. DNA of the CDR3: TGTGCCAGCAGCCAAGATCGGGCCAGCCGCTCTTTCTTT.

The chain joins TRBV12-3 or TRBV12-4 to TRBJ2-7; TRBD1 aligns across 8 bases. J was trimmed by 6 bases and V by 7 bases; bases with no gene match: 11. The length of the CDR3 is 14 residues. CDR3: CASTPPDRDAEQYF. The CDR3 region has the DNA TGTGCCAGCACCCCCCCGGACAGGGACGCCGAGCAGTACTTC.

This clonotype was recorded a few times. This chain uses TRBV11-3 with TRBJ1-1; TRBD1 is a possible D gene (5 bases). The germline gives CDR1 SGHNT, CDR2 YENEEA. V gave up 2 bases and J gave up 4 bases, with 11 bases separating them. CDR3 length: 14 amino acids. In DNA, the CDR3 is TGTGCCAGCAGCTTAAGATCCCAGGGCACTGAAGCTTTCTTT. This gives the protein CASSLRSQGTEAFF.

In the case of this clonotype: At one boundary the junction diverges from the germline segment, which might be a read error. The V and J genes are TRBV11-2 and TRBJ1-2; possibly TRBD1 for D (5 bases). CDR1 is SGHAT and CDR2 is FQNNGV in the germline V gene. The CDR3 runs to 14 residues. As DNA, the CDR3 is TGTGCCAGTAGCTTAGGTCGGGGGGTCTATGGCTACACCTTC. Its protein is CASSLGRGVYGYTF.

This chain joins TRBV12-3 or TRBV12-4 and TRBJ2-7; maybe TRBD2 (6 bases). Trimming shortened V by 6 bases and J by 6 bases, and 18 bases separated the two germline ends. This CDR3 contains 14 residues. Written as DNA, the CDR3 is TGTGCCAGCAGATCGTTGGCGGGAACGGGCGAGCAGTACTTC. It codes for CASRSLAGTGEQYF.

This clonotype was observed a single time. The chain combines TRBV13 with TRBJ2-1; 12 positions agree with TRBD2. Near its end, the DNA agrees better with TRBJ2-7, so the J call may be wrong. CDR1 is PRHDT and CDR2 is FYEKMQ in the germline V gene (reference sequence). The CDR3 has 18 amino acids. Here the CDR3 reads CASSLRTSGKSSYNEQYF. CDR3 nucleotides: TGTGCCAGCAGCCTCAGGACTAGCGGGAAGAGCTCCTACAATGAGCAGTACTTC.

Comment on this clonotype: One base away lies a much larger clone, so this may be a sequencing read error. This chain's CDR3 is CAIIRSGDHTDTQYF. CDR3 coding DNA: TGTGCCATCATTCGTTCCGGGGATCACACAGATACGCAGTATTTT. The genes are TRBV10-3 and TRBJ2-3; TRBD2 might be the D (5 bases). CDR1 and CDR2 from the germline V gene are ENHRY and SYGVKD. The V and J ends lost 7 bases and 2 bases respectively, with 16 bases between them. The CDR3 length is 15 residues.

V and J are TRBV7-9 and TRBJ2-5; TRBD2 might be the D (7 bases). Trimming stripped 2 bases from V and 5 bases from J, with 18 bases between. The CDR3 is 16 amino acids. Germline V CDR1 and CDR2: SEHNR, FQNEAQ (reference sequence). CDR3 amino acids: CASSLRGGDSVETQYF. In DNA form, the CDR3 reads TGTGCCAGCAGCTTAAGAGGGGGGGACTCGGTGGAGACCCAGTACTTC. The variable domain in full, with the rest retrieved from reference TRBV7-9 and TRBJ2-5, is DTGVSQNPRHKITKRGQNVTFRCDPISEHNRLYWYRQTLGQGPEFLTYFQNEAQLEKSRLLSDRFSAERPKGSFSTLEIQRTEQGDSAMYLCASSLRGGDSVETQYFGPGTRLLVL.